Below are 20 T cell receptor beta chains sequenced from a single sample in a study of type 1 regulatory T cells. TCRdb re-called the reads through MiXCR, storing one row per CDR3 protein. The table shows fewer than 70,000 distinct CDR3 sequences, with roughly three fifths occurring only once. Antigens of these TCRs are unknown. What was sequenced was cultured T cells, either the whole culture or a sorted T cell fraction (not recorded which). Subset here: Tr1-enriched cell product generated in vitro against host alloantigens. The origin of the receptors is a human donor in good health.

In its sample, this clonotype is medium-sized. V and J are TRBV3-1 and TRBJ2-3; 10 bases agree with TRBD2. The CDR3 contains 16 residues. CDR1 and CDR2 (germline): LGHDT, YNNKEL (reference sequence). The V segment lost 6 bases and the J segment 0 bases; nucleotides outside the gene matches: 6. The CDR3 sequence is CASRLAGVASTDTQYF. DNA of the CDR3: TGTGCCAGCAGGCTAGCGGGAGTGGCAAGCACAGATACGCAGTATTTT.

This clonotype occurred a few times. The chain links TRBV20-1 to TRBJ2-5, with 9 bases matching TRBD1. CDR1 is DFQATT, CDR2 SNEGSKA, per germline (reference sequence). The ends lost 3 bases at V and 1 base at J; junction bases unmatched: 6. The CDR3 covers 15 residues. The DNA for the CDR3 is TGCAGTGCTAGGGGGGACAGGGAGCCCCAAGAGACCCAGTACTTC. Encoded protein: CSARGDREPQETQYF.

The chain couples TRBV24-1 to TRBJ2-2; 10 nucleotides match TRBD1. V shed 3 bases and J 6 bases; nucleotides not matched to a gene: 6. This CDR3 spans 16 amino acids. Germline assignment: CDR1 KGHDR and CDR2 SFDVKD. CDR3: CATSDPGQGLPGELFF. The CDR3 coding sequence is TGTGCCACCAGTGATCCGGGACAGGGGCTTCCCGGGGAGCTGTTTTTT.

This clonotype appeared a single time. This chain uses TRBV5-1 with TRBJ2-1, with 7 bases fitting TRBD2. CDR1 and CDR2 (germline): SGHRS, YFSETQ. V was clipped by 2 bases and J by 0 bases; unmatched bases: 8. The CDR3 extends over 17 amino acids. The CDR3 sequence is CASSFNSGPSSYNEQFF. The CDR3, as DNA: TGCGCCAGCAGCTTCAATAGCGGGCCCAGCTCCTACAATGAGCAGTTCTTC.

The chain links TRBV5-1 to TRBJ2-1; 8 bases are a match to TRBD2. The CDR3 runs to 15 residues. Germline lookup yields CDR1 SGHRS and CDR2 YFSETQ. V lost 4 bases and J lost 9; bases outside the gene matches: 12. CDR3 bases: TGCGCCAGCAGCCCGGTGGCGGGAGGTCCCCCTGAGCAGTTCTTC. Translating gives CASSPVAGGPPEQFF. Based on the CDR3 plus reference TRBV5-1 and TRBJ2-1, the full variable domain is KAGVTQTPRYLIKTRGQQVTLSCSPISGHRSVSWYQQTPGQGLQFLFEYFSETQRNKGNFPGRFSGRQFSNSRSEMNVSTLELGDSALYLCASSPVAGGPPEQFFGPGTRLTVL.

The genes are TRBV6-5 and TRBJ2-7; TRBD2 aligns across 12 bases. Germline CDR1 is MNHEY and CDR2 is SVGAGI. The length of the CDR3 is 16 residues. V shed 0 bases and J 4 bases; nucleotides not matched to a gene: 4. The CDR3 DNA reads TGTGCCAGCAGTTACTCGAGACTAGCGGGAGTGTACGAGCAGTACTTC. This codes for CASSYSRLAGVYEQYF.

This clonotype was counted a few times. V usage is TRBV19 and J usage is TRBJ2-3; 10 bases line up with TRBD2. V trimming: 8 bases; J trimming: 2 bases; junction bases outside the gene matches: 4. The V gene's germline CDR1 is LNHDA and CDR2 SQIVND (reference sequence). This CDR3 is built from 14 residues. CDR3 DNA: TGTGCCAGTTCGGGACTAGCGCTCACAGATACGCAGTATTTT. Translation gives CASSGLALTDTQYF.

The chain carries TRBV3-1 and TRBJ2-7; the D gene is possibly TRBD2 (6 bases). The CDR3 totals 16 residues. Deletions cut 0 bases from V and 2 bases from J, with 14 bases between. Germline V lookup: CDR1 LGHDT, CDR2 YNNKEL (reference sequence). CDR3 sequence (DNA): TGTGCCAGCAGCCAAGATCATCGGGGGAGACCCTACGAGCAGTACTTC. As protein: CASSQDHRGRPYEQYF.

By proportion, this clonotype is medium-sized. The V gene is TRBV7-2, the J gene TRBJ2-7; 14 bases fit TRBD2. The CDR3 spans 15 residues. Germline trimming cut 5 bases from V and 6 bases from J; bases unmatched to any gene: 6. The germline gives CDR1 SGHTA, CDR2 FQGNSA. The DNA for the CDR3 is TGTGCCAGCAGCCCTGGACTAGCGGGAGGTAGCGAGCAGTACTTC. Translated, it gives CASSPGLAGGSEQYF.

The rearrangement joins TRBV2 to TRBJ2-6, with no clear D. V was trimmed by 3 bases and J by 2 bases, leaving 14 bases between them. The CDR3 has 17 amino acids. Germline V lookup: CDR1 SNHLY, CDR2 FYNNEI. The CDR3 is CASSDQVRPAGANVLTF. CDR3 sequence (DNA): TGTGCCAGCAGTGATCAGGTTAGGCCGGCTGGGGCCAACGTCCTGACTTTC.

The rearrangement links TRBV7-8 to TRBJ2-3, with TRBD1 matching 7 bases. The V segment lost 1 base and the J segment 4 bases; nucleotides outside the gene matches: 2. The CDR3 sequence is 14 residues long. The V gene's germline CDR1 is SGHVS and CDR2 FQNEAQ. The DNA for the CDR3 is TGTGCCAGCAGCTTAGGTGGGACAGCAGATACGCAGTATTTT. Translation: CASSLGGTADTQYF.

The J gene is TRBJ2-7, the V gene TRBV6-2 or TRBV6-3, with TRBD1 as a possible D gene (6 bases). The CDR3 totals 14 residues. V was clipped by 4 bases and J by 1 base, with 11 bases between them. Germline CDR1 is MNHEY and CDR2 is SVGEGT. The CDR3 DNA reads TGTGCCAGCAGTTTACGGGGACAATCCTACGAGCAGTACTTC. Protein sequence: CASSLRGQSYEQYF.

V is TRBV7-9 and J is TRBJ2-7; D is perhaps TRBD1 or TRBD2 (5 bases each). There are 15 residues in the CDR3. Germline lookup yields CDR1 SEHNR and CDR2 FQNEAQ (reference sequence). V lost 3 bases to trimming and J lost 5 bases, with 17 bases between them. As DNA, the CDR3 is TGTGCCAGCAGCTTCCGGGACCCCGGGTCCCACGAGCAGTACTTC. Translating it yields CASSFRDPGSHEQYF.

The V and J genes are TRBV20-1 and TRBJ2-1; possibly TRBD2 for D (7 bases). V lost 0 bases, J lost 7 bases, and 19 bases lay in between. CDR1 DFQATT and CDR2 SNEGSKA come from the germline V gene (reference sequence). CDR3 length: 16 amino acids. The CDR3 DNA sequence: TGCAGTGCTAGAGATCCGAAGGGGGGGCATTTGAATGAGCAGTTCTTC. This encodes CSARDPKGGHLNEQFF.

This clonotype was seen only a few times. The junction does not match germline at one end; this may be a read error. This sequence joins TRBV6-4 and TRBJ2-7, with 9 bases identical to TRBD1. Germline V lookup: CDR1 MRHNA, CDR2 SNTAGT. This CDR3 comprises 13 residues. CDR3 amino acids: CASTGTGSHEQYF. Written as DNA, the CDR3 is TGTGCCAGCACCGGGACAGGGAGCCACGAGCAGTATTTC.

The V gene is TRBV30, the J gene TRBJ1-1; possibly TRBD1 for D (6 bases). The CDR3 consists of 15 residues. Trimming cost V 0 bases and J 3 bases, with 14 bases left between them. Germline assignment: CDR1 GTSNPN and CDR2 SVGIG (reference sequence). The CDR3 protein is CAWSVWGASDTEAFF. The CDR3 nucleotides read TGTGCCTGGAGTGTGTGGGGGGCGTCTGACACTGAAGCTTTCTTT.

The chain couples TRBV19 to TRBJ1-5; no firm D call. V lost 5 bases to trimming and J lost 1 base, with 12 bases between them. Germline V gene lookup returns CDR1 LNHDA and CDR2 SQIVND (reference sequence). The CDR3 covers 15 residues. The CDR3 region is CASSPRRESNQPQHF. As DNA, the CDR3 is TGTGCCAGTAGTCCCCGACGGGAGAGCAATCAGCCCCAGCATTTT.

This clonotype has only a few counts. CDR3 bases: TGTGCCAGCAGCCCTTCGACCCTTGACTATGGCTACACCTTC. It translates to CASSPSTLDYGYTF. This sequence joins TRBV7-2 and TRBJ1-2; D gene unclear. The CDR3 sequence is 14 residues long. V was cut by 5 bases and J by 3 bases, with 13 bases left in between. CDR1 is SGHTA, CDR2 FQGNSA, per germline.

The J gene is TRBJ1-1, the V gene TRBV20-1; no clear D gene. Germline assignment: CDR1 DFQATT and CDR2 SNEGSKA (reference sequence). V lost 4 bases and J 4 bases, leaving 4 bases between the germline ends. This CDR3 has 10 residues. The CDR3 here is CSATITEAFF. The CDR3 coding sequence is TGCAGTGCTACAATCACTGAAGCTTTCTTT.

The chain couples TRBV24-1 to TRBJ2-1, with 9 bases identical to TRBD2. Trimming took 3 bases from V and 4 from J; bases not matched to a gene: 6. Germline V CDR1 and CDR2: KGHDR, SFDVKD. The CDR3 consists of 16 residues. CDR3 in amino acids: CATSDMTSGAYNEQFF. In nucleotides, the CDR3 is TGTGCCACCAGTGATATGACTAGCGGAGCTTACAATGAGCAGTTCTTC.